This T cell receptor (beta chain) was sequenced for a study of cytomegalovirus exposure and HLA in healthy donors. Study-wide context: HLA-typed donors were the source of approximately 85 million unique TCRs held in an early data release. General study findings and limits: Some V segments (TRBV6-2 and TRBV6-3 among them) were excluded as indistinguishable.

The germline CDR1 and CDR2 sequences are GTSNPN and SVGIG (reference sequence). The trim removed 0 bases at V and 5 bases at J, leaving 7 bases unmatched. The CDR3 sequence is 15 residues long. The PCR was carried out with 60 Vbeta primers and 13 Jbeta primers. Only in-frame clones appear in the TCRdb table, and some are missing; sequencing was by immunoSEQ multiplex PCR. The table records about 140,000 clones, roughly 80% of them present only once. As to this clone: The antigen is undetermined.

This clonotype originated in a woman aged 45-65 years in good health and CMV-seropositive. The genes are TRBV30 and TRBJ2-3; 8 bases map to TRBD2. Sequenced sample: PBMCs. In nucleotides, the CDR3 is TGTGCCTGGAGTGTAGGGACTAGTATAGGAGATACGCAGTATTTT. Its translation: CAWSVGTSIGDTQYF.